The rows below give T cell receptor beta chains drawn from one sample of a study of molecular identifiers for immune sequencing clone quantification. TCRdb analysed the PCR reads with MiXCR anew, one entry per CDR3 protein. Among a few hundred thousand distinct CDR3 sequences listed, under 30% were seen once. Sequenced material: naive CD8+ T cells from blood, with Jurkat cell RNA spiked in. The receptor source for this set is a human donor in good health. Some libraries in this study had Jurkat cell RNA spiked in. Each CDR3 is given with its conserved first and last residue.

12 TRBJ1-2 TRBV6-2/TRBV6-3 CASSWQEYGYTF
16 TRBJ2-7 TRBV20-1 CSARDLRTGEKYEQYF
12 TRBJ1-1 TRBV6-5 CASGGGWLEAFF
12 TRBJ2-1 TRBV6-2/TRBV6-3 CASSSLGNEQFF
15 TRBJ2-7 TRBV19 CASSIFPDGSYEQCF
16 TRBJ2-6 TRBV23-1 CASSQSSSSGANVLTF
16 TRBJ2-1 TRBV9 CASSSRLAGYYNEQFF
15 TRBJ2-3 TRBV14 CASRLASGGPDTQYF
17 TRBJ2-3 TRBV7-9 CASSLPITGVYTDMQYF
14 TRBJ2-5 TRBV25-1 CASSGFAWGETQYF
18 TRBJ2-3 TRBV20-1 CSARPPGASGGSAHTQYF